This TCR beta chain was found in a study of cytomegalovirus exposure and HLA in healthy donors. About the study: Both the approximately 130 validation repertoires and the approximately 670 first-cohort repertoires used the same platform, as reported by a later analysis.

The CDR3 runs to 10 residues. Germline V gene data show CDR1 as SQVTM and CDR2 as ANQGSEA. Trimming removed 7 bases at V and 6 bases at J, with 9 bases between. The method was immunoSEQ multiplex PCR; TCRdb's version includes in-frame clones alone and lacks a portion of them. The sample holds more than 85,000 clones, 88% seen once. The clonotype comes from a woman between 18 and 29 years old in good health and CMV-seronegative. Sample: PBMCs. The chain uses TRBV29-1 and TRBJ1-2, with D possibly TRBD1 on 5 matching bases. The CDR3 is CSAQTDGYTF. CDR3 nucleotides: TGCAGCGCACAGACAGATGGCTACACCTTC.